This T cell receptor (beta chain) stems from a study of CD8 T cell repertoires and HIV-1 epitope variants. Details on this clone: What it recognizes is unknown.

The data were produced by immunoSEQ multiplex PCR, yet TCRdb's version contains in-frame clones alone and is incomplete. The data hold more than 3,500 clones, with approximately 71% observed a single time. Trimming left V 6 bases short and J 1 base short, with 15 bases between. CDR3 size: 15 residues. Looked up from germline, CDR1 is SGHVS and CDR2 is FQNEAQ. Material for sequencing was cultured CD8+ T cells derived from PBMCs. The V and J genes are TRBV7-8 and TRBJ1-1; D is perhaps TRBD1 (6 bases). This receptor was identified in a male donor with HIV. The CDR3 sequence is CASSSTLGQNTEAFF. The CDR3 DNA reads as TGTGCCAGCAGTTCGACCTTGGGACAGAACACTGAAGCTTTCTTT.